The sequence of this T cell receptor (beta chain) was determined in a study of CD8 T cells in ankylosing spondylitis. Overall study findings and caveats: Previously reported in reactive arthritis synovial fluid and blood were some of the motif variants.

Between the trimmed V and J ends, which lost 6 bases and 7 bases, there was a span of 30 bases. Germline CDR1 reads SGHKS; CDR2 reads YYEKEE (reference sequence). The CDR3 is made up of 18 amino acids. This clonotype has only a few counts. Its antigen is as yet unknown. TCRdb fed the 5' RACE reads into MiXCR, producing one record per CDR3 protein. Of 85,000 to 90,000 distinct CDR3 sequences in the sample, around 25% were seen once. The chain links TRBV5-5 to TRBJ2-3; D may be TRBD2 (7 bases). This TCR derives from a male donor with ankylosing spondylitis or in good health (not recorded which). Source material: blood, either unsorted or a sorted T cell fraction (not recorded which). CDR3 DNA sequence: TGTGCCAGCAAGGGAGGAGGGGGGGCGGGTCTTGGTGTGTATACGCAGTATTTT. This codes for CASKGGGGAGLGVYTQYF.